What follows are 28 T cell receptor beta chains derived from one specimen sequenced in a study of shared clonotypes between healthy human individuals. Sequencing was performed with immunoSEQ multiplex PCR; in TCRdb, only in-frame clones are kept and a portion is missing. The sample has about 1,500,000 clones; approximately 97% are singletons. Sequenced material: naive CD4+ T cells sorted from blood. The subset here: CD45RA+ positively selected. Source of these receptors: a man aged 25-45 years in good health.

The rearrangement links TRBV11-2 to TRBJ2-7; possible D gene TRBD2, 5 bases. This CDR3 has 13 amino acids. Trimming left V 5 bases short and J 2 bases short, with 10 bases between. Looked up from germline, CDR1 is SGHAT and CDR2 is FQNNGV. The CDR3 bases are TGTGCCAGCAGCCACCTGAGGGCCTACGAGCAGTACTTC. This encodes CASSHLRAYEQYF. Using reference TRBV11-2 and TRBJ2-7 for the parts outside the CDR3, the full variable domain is EAGVAQSPRYKIIEKRQSVAFWCNPISGHATLYWYQQILGQGPKLLIQFQNNGVVDDSQLPKDRFSAERLKGVDSTLKIQPAKLEDSAVYLCASSHLRAYEQYFGPGTRLTVT.

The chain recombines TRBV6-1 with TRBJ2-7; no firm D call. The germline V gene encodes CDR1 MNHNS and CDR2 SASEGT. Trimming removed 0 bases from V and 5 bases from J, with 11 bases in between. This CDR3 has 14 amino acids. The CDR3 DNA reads TGTGCCAGCAGTGAAGCGCTTCTCGGCCACGAGCAGTACTTC. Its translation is CASSEALLGHEQYF.

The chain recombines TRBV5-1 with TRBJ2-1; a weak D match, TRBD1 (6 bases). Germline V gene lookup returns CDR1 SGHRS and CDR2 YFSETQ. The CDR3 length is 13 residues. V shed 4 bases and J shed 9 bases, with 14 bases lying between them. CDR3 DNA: TGCGCCAGCAGCGTCTCGTTCAGGGGTGAGCAGTTCTTC. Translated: CASSVSFRGEQFF.

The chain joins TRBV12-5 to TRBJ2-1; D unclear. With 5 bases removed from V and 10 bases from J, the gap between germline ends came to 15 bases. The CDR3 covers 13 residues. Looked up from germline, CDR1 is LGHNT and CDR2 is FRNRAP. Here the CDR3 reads CASGPDGAVEQFF. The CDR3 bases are TGTGCTAGTGGTCCGGACGGAGCCGTCGAGCAGTTCTTC. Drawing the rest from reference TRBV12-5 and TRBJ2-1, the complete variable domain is DARVTQTPRHKVTEMGQEVTMRCQPILGHNTVFWYRQTMMQGLELLAYFRNRAPLDDSGMPKDRFSAEMPDATLATLKIQPSEPRDSAVYFCASGPDGAVEQFFGPGTRLTVL.

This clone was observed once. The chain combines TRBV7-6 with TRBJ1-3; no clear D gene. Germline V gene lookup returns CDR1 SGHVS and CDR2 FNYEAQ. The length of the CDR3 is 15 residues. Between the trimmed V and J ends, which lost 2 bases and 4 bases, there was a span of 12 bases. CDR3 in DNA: TGTGCCAGCAGCTTATTCTCTGGGAGCGGAAACACCATATATTTT. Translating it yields CASSLFSGSGNTIYF.

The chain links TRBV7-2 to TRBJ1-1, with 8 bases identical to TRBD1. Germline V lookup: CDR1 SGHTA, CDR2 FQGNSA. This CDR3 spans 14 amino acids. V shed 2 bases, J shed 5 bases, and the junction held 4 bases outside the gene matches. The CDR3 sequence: CASSLRTGRTEAFF. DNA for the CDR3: TGTGCCAGCAGCTTAAGGACAGGGAGAACTGAAGCTTTCTTT.

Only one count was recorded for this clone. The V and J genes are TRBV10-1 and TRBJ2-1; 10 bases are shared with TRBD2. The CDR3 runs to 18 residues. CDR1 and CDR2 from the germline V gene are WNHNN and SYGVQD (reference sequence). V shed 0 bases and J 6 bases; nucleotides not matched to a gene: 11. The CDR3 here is CASSESTLLAGVPNEQFF. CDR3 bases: TGCGCCAGCAGTGAGTCGACATTGCTAGCGGGAGTCCCCAATGAGCAGTTCTTC.

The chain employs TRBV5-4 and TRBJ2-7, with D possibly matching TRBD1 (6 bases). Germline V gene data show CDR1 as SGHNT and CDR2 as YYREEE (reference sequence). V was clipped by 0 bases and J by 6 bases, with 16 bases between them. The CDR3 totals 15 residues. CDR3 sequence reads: CASSLDSTKGGEQYF. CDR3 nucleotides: TGTGCCAGCAGCTTGGATTCTACCAAAGGGGGCGAGCAGTACTTC.

The CDR3: CASSLGQGSMNTEAFF. The CDR3 nucleotides are TGCGCCAGCAGCTTGGGACAGGGCTCGATGAACACTGAAGCTTTCTTT. The V and J genes are TRBV5-1 and TRBJ1-1; 7 positions match TRBD1. The CDR3 is 16 residues long. From germline, CDR1 is SGHRS and CDR2 YFSETQ. The junction had 5 bases not matched to a gene; V was cut back by 0 bases and J by 0 bases.

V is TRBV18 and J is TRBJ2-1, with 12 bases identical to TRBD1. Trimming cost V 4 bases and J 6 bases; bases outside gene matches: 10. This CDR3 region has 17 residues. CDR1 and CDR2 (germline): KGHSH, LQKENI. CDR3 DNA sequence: TGTGCCAGCTCACTCAAGGTCGGGACAGGGGGCGGCAATGAGCAGTTCTTC. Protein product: CASSLKVGTGGGNEQFF.

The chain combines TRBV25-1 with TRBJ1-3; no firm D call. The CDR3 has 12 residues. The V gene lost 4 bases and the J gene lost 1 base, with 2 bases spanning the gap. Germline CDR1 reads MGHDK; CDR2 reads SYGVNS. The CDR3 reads CASSGSGNTIYF. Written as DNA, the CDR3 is TGTGCCAGCAGTGGTTCTGGAAACACCATATATTTT.

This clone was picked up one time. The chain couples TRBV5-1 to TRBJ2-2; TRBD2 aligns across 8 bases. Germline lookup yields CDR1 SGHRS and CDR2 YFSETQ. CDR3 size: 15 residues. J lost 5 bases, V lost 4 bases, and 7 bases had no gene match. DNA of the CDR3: TGCGCCAGCAGCGGAGCGGGAGTAAGAACCGGGGAGCTGTTTTTT. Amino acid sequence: CASSGAGVRTGELFF. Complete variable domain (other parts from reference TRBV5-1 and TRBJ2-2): KAGVTQTPRYLIKTRGQQVTLSCSPISGHRSVSWYQQTPGQGLQFLFEYFSETQRNKGNFPGRFSGRQFSNSRSEMNVSTLELGDSALYLCASSGAGVRTGELFFGEGSRLTVL.

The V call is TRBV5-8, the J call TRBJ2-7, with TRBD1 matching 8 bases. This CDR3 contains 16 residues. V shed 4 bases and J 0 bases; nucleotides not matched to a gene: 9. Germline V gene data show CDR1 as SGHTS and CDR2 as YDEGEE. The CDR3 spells CASSPPGDRNSYEQYF. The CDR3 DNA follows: TGTGCCAGCAGCCCACCCGGGGACAGGAACTCCTACGAGCAGTACTTC.

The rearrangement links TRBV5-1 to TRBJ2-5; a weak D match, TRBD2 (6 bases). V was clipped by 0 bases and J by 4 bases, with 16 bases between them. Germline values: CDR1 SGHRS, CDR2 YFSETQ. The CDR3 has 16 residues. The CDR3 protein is CASSLGGYGSGETQYF. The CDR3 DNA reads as TGCGCCAGCAGCTTGGGGGGCTATGGTAGCGGAGAGACCCAGTACTTC.

The CDR3 is CASSLVAGGKFF. CDR3 in DNA: TGTGCCAGCAGCTTAGTCGCGGGAGGGAAGTTCTTC. V and J are TRBV7-2 and TRBJ2-1; 9 bases are shared with TRBD2. J gave up 14 bases and V 1 base, and 3 bases lay outside the gene matches. CDR1 and CDR2 from the germline V gene are SGHTA and FQGNSA. There are 12 residues in the CDR3.

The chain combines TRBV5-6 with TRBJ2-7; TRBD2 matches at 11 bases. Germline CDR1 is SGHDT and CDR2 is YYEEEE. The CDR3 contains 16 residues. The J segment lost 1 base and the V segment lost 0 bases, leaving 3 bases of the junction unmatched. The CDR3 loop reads CASSLVAGGESYEQYF. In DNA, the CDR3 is TGTGCCAGCAGCTTGGTAGCGGGAGGGGAATCCTACGAGCAGTACTTC.

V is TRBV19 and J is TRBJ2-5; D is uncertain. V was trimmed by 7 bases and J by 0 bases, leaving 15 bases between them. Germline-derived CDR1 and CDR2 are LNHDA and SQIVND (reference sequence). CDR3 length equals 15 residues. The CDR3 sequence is CASTPAASNQETQYF. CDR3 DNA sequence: TGTGCCAGTACCCCGGCCGCGTCAAACCAAGAGACCCAGTACTTC.

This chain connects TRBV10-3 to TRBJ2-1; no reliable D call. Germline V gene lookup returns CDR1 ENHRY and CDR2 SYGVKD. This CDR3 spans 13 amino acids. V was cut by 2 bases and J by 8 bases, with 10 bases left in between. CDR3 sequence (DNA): TGTGCCATCAGTGAGAAGACGACGGATGAGCAGTTCTTC. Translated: CAISEKTTDEQFF.

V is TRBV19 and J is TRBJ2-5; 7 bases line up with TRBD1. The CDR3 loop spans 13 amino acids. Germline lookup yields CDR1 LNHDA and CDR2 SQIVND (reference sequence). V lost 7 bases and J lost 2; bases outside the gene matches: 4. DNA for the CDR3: TGTGCCAGTACGGGACAGTCTCAAGAGACCCAGTACTTC. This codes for CASTGQSQETQYF.

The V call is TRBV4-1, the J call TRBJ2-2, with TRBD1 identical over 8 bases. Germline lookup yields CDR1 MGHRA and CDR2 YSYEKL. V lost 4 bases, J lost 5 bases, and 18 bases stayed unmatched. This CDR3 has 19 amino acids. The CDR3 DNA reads TGCGCCAGCAGCCCACAAGGTCGGGGGCAGGGGGCCCTAACCGGGGAGCTGTTTTTT. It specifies CASSPQGRGQGALTGELFF.

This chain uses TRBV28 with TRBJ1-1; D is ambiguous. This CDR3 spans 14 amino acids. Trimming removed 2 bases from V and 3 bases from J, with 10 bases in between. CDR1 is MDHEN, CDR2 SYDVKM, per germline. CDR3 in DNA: TGTGCCAGCAGTTTAAGAGGACCCGACACTGAAGCTTTCTTT. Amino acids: CASSLRGPDTEAFF.

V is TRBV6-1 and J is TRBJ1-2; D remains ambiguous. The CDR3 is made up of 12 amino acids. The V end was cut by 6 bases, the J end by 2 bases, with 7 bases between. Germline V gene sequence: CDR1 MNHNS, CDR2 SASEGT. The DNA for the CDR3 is TGTGCCAGCAGGCTAGAGAACTATGGCTACACCTTC. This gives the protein CASRLENYGYTF.

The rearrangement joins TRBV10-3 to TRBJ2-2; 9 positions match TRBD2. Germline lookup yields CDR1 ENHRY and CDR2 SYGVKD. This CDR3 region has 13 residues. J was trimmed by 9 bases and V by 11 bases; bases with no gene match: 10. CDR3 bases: TGTGCCGCGGGGGGACTAGCATCTTGGGAGCTGTTTTTT. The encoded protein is CAAGGLASWELFF.

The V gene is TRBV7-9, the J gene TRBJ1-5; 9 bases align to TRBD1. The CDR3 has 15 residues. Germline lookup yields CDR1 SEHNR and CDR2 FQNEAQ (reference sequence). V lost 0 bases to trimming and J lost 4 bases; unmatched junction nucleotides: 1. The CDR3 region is CASSLAGTGNQPQHF. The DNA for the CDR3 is TGTGCCAGCAGCTTAGCGGGGACAGGGAATCAGCCCCAGCATTTT.

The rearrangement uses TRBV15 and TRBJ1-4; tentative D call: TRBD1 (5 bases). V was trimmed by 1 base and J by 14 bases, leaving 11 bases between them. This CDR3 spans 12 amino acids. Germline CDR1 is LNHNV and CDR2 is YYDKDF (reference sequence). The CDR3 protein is CATSRGGSSLFF. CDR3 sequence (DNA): TGTGCCACCAGCAGAGGGGGGAGTTCCCTGTTTTTT.

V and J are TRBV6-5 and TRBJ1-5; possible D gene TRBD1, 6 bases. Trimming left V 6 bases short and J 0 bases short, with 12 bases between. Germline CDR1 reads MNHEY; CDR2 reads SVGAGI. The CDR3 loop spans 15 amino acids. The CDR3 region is CASRVTGDSNQPQHF. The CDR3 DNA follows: TGTGCCAGCAGGGTGACAGGAGATAGCAATCAGCCCCAGCATTTT.

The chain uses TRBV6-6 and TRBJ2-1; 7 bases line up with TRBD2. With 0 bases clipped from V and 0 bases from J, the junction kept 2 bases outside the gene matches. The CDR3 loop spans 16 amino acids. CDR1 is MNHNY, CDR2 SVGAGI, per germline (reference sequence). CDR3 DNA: TGTGCCAGCAGTTACTCGGGCGGGAGCTCCTACAATGAGCAGTTCTTC. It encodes CASSYSGGSSYNEQFF.

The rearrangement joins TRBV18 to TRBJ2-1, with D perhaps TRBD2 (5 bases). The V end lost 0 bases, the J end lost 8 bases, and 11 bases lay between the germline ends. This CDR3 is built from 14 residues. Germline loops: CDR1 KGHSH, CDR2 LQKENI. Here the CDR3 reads CASSPPGIGYEQFF. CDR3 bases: TGTGCCAGCTCACCACCCGGGATAGGATATGAGCAGTTCTTC.